The 25 T cell receptor beta chains given below trace back to one sample, sequenced in a study of T cells after yellow fever vaccination. TCRdb itself ran the 5' RACE reads through MiXCR, one entry per CDR3 protein. The sample carries 500,000 to 550,000 distinct CDR3 sequences, less than 25% recorded once. The sequencing used PBMCs, collected about 21 days after the first yellow fever vaccination. The receptors derive from a man between 18 and 29 years old who received the YFV17D yellow fever vaccine.

This clonotype was seen only a few times. This chain links TRBV29-1 with TRBJ2-5, with 11 bases matching TRBD2. CDR3 length: 16 residues. Germline values: CDR1 SQVTM, CDR2 ANQGSEA. J lost 4 bases, V lost 6 bases, and 13 bases had no gene match. The CDR3 spells CSVDLLAGGPRETQYF. CDR3 nucleotides: TGCAGCGTCGACCTATTAGCGGGGGGGCCGAGAGAGACCCAGTACTTC.

There are a few counts of this clonotype. The chain carries TRBV18 and TRBJ2-3; TRBD2 agrees at 10 bases. CDR3 length: 17 amino acids. Per germline, CDR1 KGHSH and CDR2 LQKENI. The ends lost 2 bases at V and 6 bases at J; junction bases unmatched: 11. This chain's CDR3 is CASSPAVAGGPWDTQYF. The CDR3 nucleotides are TGTGCCAGCTCACCAGCGGTAGCGGGGGGCCCTTGGGATACGCAGTATTTT.

Written as DNA, the CDR3 is TGTGCCAGCAGTTTGTACCGGGGGGCCTACGAGCAGTACTTC. This translates into CASSLYRGAYEQYF. The chain has TRBV12-3 or TRBV12-4 and TRBJ2-7; 7 bases line up with TRBD2. The CDR3 is 14 residues long. Trimming took 3 bases from V and 2 from J; bases not matched to a gene: 4.

The CDR3 here is CASVPFRDRGGNEQFF. The CDR3 DNA is TGTGCCAGCGTCCCATTCCGGGACAGGGGAGGGAATGAGCAGTTCTTC. The gene calls are TRBV5-6 and TRBJ2-1; 10 nucleotides match TRBD1. The germline CDR1 and CDR2 sequences are SGHDT and YYEEEE. The ends lost 7 bases at V and 7 bases at J; junction bases unmatched: 14. The CDR3 spans 16 residues.

This clonotype showed up many times. The V and J genes are TRBV20-1 and TRBJ1-4; D gene ambiguous. The V gene's germline CDR1 is DFQATT and CDR2 SNEGSKA (reference sequence). Trimming took off 7 bases at V and 5 bases at J, with 8 bases between the two ends. The CDR3 totals 11 residues. CDR3 nucleotide sequence: TGCAGTGGGACGGTGAATGAAAAACTGTTTTTT. This sequence encodes CSGTVNEKLFF.

This clonotype was found a few times. The J gene is TRBJ2-1, the V gene TRBV9, with TRBD2 matching 10 bases. Germline CDR1 reads SGDLS; CDR2 reads YYNGEE. The CDR3 is 16 residues long. The trim removed 0 bases at V and 4 bases at J, leaving 4 bases unmatched. CDR3 loop: CASSVGLAGGYNEQFF. CDR3 bases: TGTGCCAGCAGCGTAGGTTTAGCGGGGGGATACAATGAGCAGTTCTTC.

V gene TRBV7-8 combines with J gene TRBJ2-7; D unresolved. The germline V gene has CDR1 SGHVS and CDR2 FQNEAQ. The CDR3 extends over 13 amino acids. V lost 5 bases to trimming and J lost 4 bases, with 12 bases between them. Written as DNA, the CDR3 is TGTGCCAGCAGCGGAAGGACGGGTTACGAGCAGTACTTC. It is translated as CASSGRTGYEQYF.

The chain carries TRBV10-3 and TRBJ1-6; a possible D gene is TRBD1 (6 bases). Germline assignment: CDR1 ENHRY and CDR2 SYGVKD. The CDR3 consists of 12 residues. V was cut by 8 bases and J by 8 bases, with 10 bases left in between. The CDR3 protein is CAIRQVDSPLHF. CDR3 DNA sequence: TGTGCCATCCGACAGGTTGATTCACCCCTCCACTTT.

The chain recombines TRBV6-5 with TRBJ1-1; D may be TRBD1 (6 bases). Trimming stripped 0 bases from V and 3 bases from J, with 11 bases between. The CDR3 totals 15 residues. Germline lookup yields CDR1 MNHEY and CDR2 SVGAGI. The CDR3 region has the DNA TGTGCCAGCAGTTACTCCGGTTCAGGGGACACTGAAGCTTTCTTT. Amino acid sequence: CASSYSGSGDTEAFF.

The chain is built from TRBV30 and TRBJ2-5; D uncertain. The length of the CDR3 is 14 residues. Trimming pared 3 bases from V and 1 base from J, leaving 12 bases between. Per germline, CDR1 GTSNPN and CDR2 SVGIG (reference sequence). CDR3 residues: CAWRKWSTQETQYF. The CDR3 region has the DNA TGTGCCTGGAGAAAATGGTCAACCCAAGAGACCCAGTACTTC.

In this sample, this clonotype turned up once. V and J are TRBV5-1 and TRBJ2-2; 10 bases are shared with TRBD1. The V gene's germline CDR1 is SGHRS and CDR2 YFSETQ. V dropped 1 base and J dropped 5; count of bases not matched to a gene: 5. This CDR3 contains 16 residues. CDR3 protein: CASSLMTGGWTGELFF. In nucleotides, the CDR3 is TGCGCCAGCAGCTTGATGACAGGGGGCTGGACCGGGGAGCTGTTTTTT.

This clonotype has more than one count but fewer than ten. The J gene is TRBJ1-2, the V gene TRBV7-8; D possibly corresponds to TRBD1 (5 bases). From germline, CDR1 is SGHVS and CDR2 FQNEAQ. The CDR3 is 15 residues long. The V gene lost 3 bases and the J gene lost 4 bases, with 15 bases spanning the gap. The CDR3 loop is CASSFSGGVPYGYTF. CDR3 DNA: TGTGCCAGCAGCTTCTCCGGGGGAGTTCCCTATGGCTACACCTTC.

The chain uses TRBV6-1 and TRBJ2-3, with D possibly called TRBD1 or TRBD2 (6 bases each). The V gene's germline CDR1 is MNHNS and CDR2 SASEGT. There are 14 residues in the CDR3. Trimming removed 0 bases at V and 4 bases at J, with 8 bases between. The CDR3 nucleotides read TGTGCCAGCAGTGAAGCAAGGGGGGCAGATACGCAGTATTTT. Translating gives CASSEARGADTQYF.

This clonotype occurred a few times. The chain links TRBV7-9 to TRBJ1-2; 7 positions match TRBD1. V was pared by 5 bases and J by 4 bases, with 7 bases of the junction left unmatched. The CDR3 length is 14 residues. Looked up from germline, CDR1 is SEHNR and CDR2 is FQNEAQ (reference sequence). This CDR3 reads CASSPPGQTYGYTF. The CDR3 coding sequence is TGTGCCAGCAGCCCCCCGGGACAGACCTATGGCTACACCTTC. Together with reference TRBV7-9 and TRBJ1-2, the CDR3 gives the full variable domain: DTGVSQNPRHKITKRGQNVTFRCDPISEHNRLYWYRQTLGQGPEFLTYFQNEAQLEKSRLLSDRFSAERPKGSFSTLEIQRTEQGDSAMYLCASSPPGQTYGYTFGSGTRLTVV.

This clonotype occurred a few times. The V call is TRBV5-1, the J call TRBJ2-2, with D perhaps being TRBD1 or TRBD2 (5 bases each). The CDR3 has 15 amino acids. Trimming took off 2 bases at V and 7 bases at J, with 15 bases between the two ends. CDR1 and CDR2 from the germline V gene are SGHRS and YFSETQ. The CDR3: CASSFTRDVYGELFF. The CDR3 coding sequence is TGCGCCAGCAGCTTTACCCGGGACGTTTACGGGGAGCTGTTTTTT.

This clonotype has just a few counts. CDR3 sequence reads: CASSSGTEQYV. In nucleotides, the CDR3 is TGTGCCAGCAGTTCGGGGACCGAGCAGTACGTC. This chain uses TRBV6-5 with TRBJ2-7; D might be TRBD1 or TRBD2, each matching 5 bases. The germline CDR1 and CDR2 sequences are MNHEY and SVGAGI. The length of the CDR3 is 11 residues. With 4 bases removed from V and 6 bases from J, the gap between germline ends came to 7 bases.

This clonotype has just a few counts. The gene calls are TRBV7-2 and TRBJ2-1; 8 bases align to TRBD1. The CDR3 contains 14 residues. V shed 3 bases and J 9 bases; nucleotides not matched to a gene: 7. Germline V gene data show CDR1 as SGHTA and CDR2 as FQGNSA. The CDR3 DNA follows: TGTGCCAGCAGCTTCGCGACAGGGGTAACTGAGCAGTTCTTC. Protein product: CASSFATGVTEQFF.

The sample holds a few counts of this clonotype. V gene TRBV6-5 combines with J gene TRBJ1-2, with no clear D. The germline gives CDR1 MNHEY, CDR2 SVGAGI. The CDR3 has 15 residues. V was shortened by 0 bases and J by 8 bases, with 16 bases between the two germline ends. CDR3: CASSYSNGLGGGYTF. CDR3 sequence (DNA): TGTGCCAGCAGTTACTCGAATGGCTTGGGCGGCGGCTACACCTTC.

This chain uses TRBV20-1 with TRBJ2-5, with no clear D. The germline V gene has CDR1 DFQATT and CDR2 SNEGSKA (reference sequence). V lost 1 base and J lost 1, with 13 bases in between. This CDR3 region has 15 residues. For the CDR3, the DNA is TGCAGTGCTAGAGGGCTTACACAGACCCAAGAGACCCAGTACTTC. Translated: CSARGLTQTQETQYF.

The rearrangement links TRBV7-6 to TRBJ1-1; tentative D call: TRBD1 (6 bases). This CDR3 contains 14 residues. Trimming cost V 5 bases and J 1 base, with 11 bases left between them. The V gene's germline CDR1 is SGHVS and CDR2 FNYEAQ. Written as DNA, the CDR3 is TGTGCCAGCAGCCCACAGGGATGGAACACTGAAGCTTTCTTT. This codes for CASSPQGWNTEAFF.

J is TRBJ2-7 and V is TRBV20-1, with D unclear. The CDR3 is 14 residues long. V lost 6 bases and J lost 4, with 19 bases in between. Germline values: CDR1 DFQATT, CDR2 SNEGSKA (reference sequence). In DNA, the CDR3 is TGCAGTGCCCCCAAGGTTGGTGAGAAGTACGAGCAGTACTTC. Translating it yields CSAPKVGEKYEQYF.

This clonotype was observed at least ten times. V usage is TRBV4-3 and J usage is TRBJ2-1, with TRBD1 matching over 8 bases. The V segment lost 2 bases and the J segment 5 bases; nucleotides outside the gene matches: 2. Germline CDR1 LGHNA, CDR2 YSLEER. The CDR3 runs to 14 residues. The CDR3 DNA reads TGCGCCAGCAGCCAATGGACAGGGAACAATGAGCAGTTCTTC. This sequence encodes CASSQWTGNNEQFF.

The chain recombines TRBV5-1 with TRBJ2-7; no clear D. Between the trimmed V and J ends, which lost 1 base and 2 bases, there was a span of 10 bases. Germline V lookup: CDR1 SGHRS, CDR2 YFSETQ. There are 14 residues in the CDR3. Here the CDR3 DNA reads TGCGCCAGCAGCTTGCGGCAGGCGACCTACGAGCAGTACTTC. This codes for CASSLRQATYEQYF.

This clonotype was observed a handful of times. The chain combines TRBV7-3 with TRBJ2-5; 7 positions agree with TRBD1. The germline V gene has CDR1 SGHTA and CDR2 FQGTGA. Germline trimming cut 5 bases from V and 5 bases from J; bases unmatched to any gene: 11. This CDR3 comprises 15 residues. The CDR3 spells CASSPQNGRGETQYF. As DNA, the CDR3 is TGTGCCAGCAGCCCCCAGAACGGCAGGGGGGAGACCCAGTACTTC.

This clonotype has a handful of counts. The rearrangement joins TRBV6-1 to TRBJ2-3; 8 positions match TRBD1. Germline V gene data show CDR1 as MNHNS and CDR2 as SASEGT. The V segment lost 4 bases and the J segment 6 bases; nucleotides outside the gene matches: 3. This CDR3 is built from 13 residues. In DNA, the CDR3 is TGTGCCAGCAGTGGACAGGGGAAGGATACGCAGTATTTT. Translating gives CASSGQGKDTQYF.